This TCR beta chain was sequenced during a study of shared clonotypes between healthy human individuals. V was pared by 8 bases and J by 2 bases, with 10 bases between. This CDR3 is built from 12 residues. Germline CDR1 reads KGHSH; CDR2 reads LQKENI. It was on ten immunoSEQ deep assay plates that unsorted PBMC DNA was sequenced. In the study's own analysis: Filtering was not the same, since immunoSEQ gave junction-only sequences without quality scores. Data came from immunoSEQ multiplex PCR; TCRdb stores just in-frame clones and leaves some out. D and trimming were read from the DNA, whereas the V and J calls and clone size are those reported in that table. The sample lists about 490,000 clones; about 72% were seen once.

The sequencing input was PBMCs. The chain uses TRBV18 and TRBJ2-7; D is undetermined. The TCR sequence derives from a woman in her forties in good health. Some clones in this sample may be carry-over from other donors' samples. CDR3 DNA sequence: TGTGCCAGCGCTGGCGGAACCTACGAGCAGTACTTC. Its protein product is CASAGGTYEQYF.